The 17 T cell receptor beta chains below all came from one sample that was sequenced in a study of blood T cell repertoires in COVID-19. Method: immunoSEQ multiplex PCR; TCRdb's copy keeps in-frame clones and lacks some. The repertoire holds about 29,000 clones, with 89% as singletons. Sequencing was performed on peripheral blood. The receptors stem from a human donor in a cohort sampled during active COVID-19.

A word on this clone: Given the absence of the conserved phenylalanine or tryptophan at the CDR3 end, a read error is likely. No DNA is shown, since the ends of the CDR3 on it are uncertain; the CDR3 is the one TCRdb lists. This rearrangement joins TRBV3-1 (or the pseudogene TRBV3-2) to TRBJ2-6; the DNA was not compared with TRBD2, the D call given in the table. Germline CDR1 and CDR2: LGHDT and YNNKEL (reference sequence). Inclusive of both ends, the CDR3 amounts to 10 amino acids. CDR3 region: CASSPRGDGP.

This clone came up once. The chain joins TRBV27 to TRBJ1-1, with 7 bases matching TRBD1. The CDR3 has 15 residues. Germline V gene data show CDR1 as MNHEY and CDR2 as SMNVEV (reference sequence). Unmatched junction bases numbered 13, after V lost 4 bases and J lost 8 bases. CDR3 DNA sequence: TGTGCCAGCAGTTCAGGGACAGACTTTACACTCGAAGCTTTCTTT. It codes for CASSSGTDFTLEAFF.

CDR3 loop: CASSPGQGSYNEQFF. CDR3 DNA sequence: TGTGCCAGCAGTCCCGGACAGGGTTCCTACAATGAGCAGTTCTTC. This chain joins TRBV27 and TRBJ2-1, with 8 bases fitting TRBD1. Germline CDR1 MNHEY, CDR2 SMNVEV (reference sequence). Trimming removed 5 bases from V and 1 base from J; junction bases left unmatched: 4. The CDR3 sequence is 15 residues long.

This clone occurred once. This chain uses TRBV5-1 with TRBJ2-5; 12 positions match TRBD2. V shed 0 bases and J 5 bases; nucleotides not matched to a gene: 5. The CDR3 runs to 16 residues. From germline, CDR1 is SGHRS and CDR2 YFSETQ. CDR3 in DNA: TGCGCCAGCAGCTTGGATCTAGCGGGGGGGCGGGAGACCCAGTACTTC. This translates into CASSLDLAGGRETQYF. The full variable domain, with the rest looked up from reference TRBV5-1 and TRBJ2-5, is KAGVTQTPRYLIKTRGQQVTLSCSPISGHRSVSWYQQTPGQGLQFLFEYFSETQRNKGNFPGRFSGRQFSNSRSEMNVSTLELGDSALYLCASSLDLAGGRETQYFGPGTRLLVL.

This sequence joins TRBV6-6 and TRBJ1-1, with D hard to call. CDR3 length: 15 residues. Looked up from germline, CDR1 is MNHNY and CDR2 is SVGAGI (reference sequence). V was shortened by 2 bases and J by 0 bases, with 10 bases between the two germline ends. CDR3 bases: TGTGCCAGCAGTTACGGCGGAGATATGAACACTGAAGCTTTCTTT. As protein: CASSYGGDMNTEAFF.

The chain uses TRBV19 and TRBJ2-5; D remains ambiguous. Per germline, CDR1 LNHDA and CDR2 SQIVND (reference sequence). The CDR3 covers 14 residues. Trimming cost V 1 base and J 1 base, with 7 bases left between them. CDR3 DNA: TGTGCCAGTAGTATAGGGAGACTCCAAGAGACCCAGTACTTC. It translates to CASSIGRLQETQYF.

Only one count was recorded for this clone. The V call is TRBV11-2, the J call TRBJ2-1, with 7 positions matching TRBD1. Germline-derived CDR1 and CDR2 are SGHAT and FQNNGV. Trimming at V came to 5 bases and at J to 4 bases, leaving 11 bases not matched to a gene. The CDR3 spans 16 residues. The CDR3 DNA follows: TGTGCCAGCAGCAAACCTTCCGGGACAGTTTACAATGAGCAGTTCTTC. This sequence encodes CASSKPSGTVYNEQFF.

A single count supports this clone. The gene calls are TRBV5-1 and TRBJ2-5; the D is unclear. The CDR3 contains 13 residues. Trimming removed 0 bases from V and 3 bases from J, with 6 bases in between. Germline V CDR1 and CDR2: SGHRS, YFSETQ. The CDR3 region is CASSLDAEETQYF. The CDR3 DNA is TGCGCCAGCAGCTTGGACGCGGAAGAGACCCAGTACTTC.

The V gene is TRBV19, the J gene TRBJ2-7, with D perhaps matching TRBD1 (8 bases). The length of the CDR3 is 15 residues. Between the trimmed V and J ends, which lost 3 bases and 3 bases, there was a span of 15 bases. Germline CDR1 is LNHDA and CDR2 is SQIVND (reference sequence). CDR3 bases: TGTGCCAGTAGTATCGCGGACAGGGAGGGCTACGAGCAGTACTTC. As protein: CASSIADREGYEQYF. The variable domain in full, completed from reference TRBV19 and TRBJ2-7, reads DGGITQSPKYLFRKEGQNVTLSCEQNLNHDAMYWYRQDPGQGLRLIYYSQIVNDFQKGDIAEGYSVSREKKESFPLTVTSAQKNPTAFYLCASSIADREGYEQYFGPGTRLTVT.

CDR3 in amino acids: CAWTPGQGNEKLFF. CDR3 nucleotide sequence: TGTGCCTGGACTCCGGGACAGGGGAATGAAAAACTGTTTTTT. This sequence joins TRBV30 and TRBJ1-4, with TRBD1 matching 10 bases. V lost 4 bases, J lost 5 bases, and 4 bases stayed unmatched. CDR3 length equals 14 residues. Germline values: CDR1 GTSNPN, CDR2 SVGIG (reference sequence). Combining the CDR3 with reference TRBV30 and TRBJ1-4 gives the whole variable domain SQTIHQWPATLVQPVGSPLSLECTVEGTSNPNLYWYRQAAGRGLQLLFYSVGIGQISSEVPQNLSASRPQDRQFILSSKKLLLSDSGFYLCAWTPGQGNEKLFFGSGTQLSVL.

The chain links TRBV19 to TRBJ1-1; D gene uncertain. The CDR3 runs to 14 residues. Trimming took 1 base from V and 2 from J, leaving 8 bases between them. In germline, CDR1 is LNHDA, CDR2 SQIVND (reference sequence). This CDR3 reads CASSIGPGNTEAFF. As DNA, the CDR3 is TGTGCCAGTAGTATAGGGCCGGGTAACACTGAAGCTTTCTTT. Full variable domain (outside the CDR3, taken from reference TRBV19 and TRBJ1-1): DGGITQSPKYLFRKEGQNVTLSCEQNLNHDAMYWYRQDPGQGLRLIYYSQIVNDFQKGDIAEGYSVSREKKESFPLTVTSAQKNPTAFYLCASSIGPGNTEAFFGQGTRLTVV.

V usage is TRBV10-3 and J usage is TRBJ2-5; TRBD1 aligns across 8 bases. Trimming took 0 bases from V and 8 from J; bases not matched to a gene: 8. The CDR3 extends over 15 amino acids. Germline CDR1 reads ENHRY; CDR2 reads SYGVKD. The CDR3 nucleotides are TGTGCCATCAGTGAGTCCGACAGGGGATCCCAAACCCAGTACTTC. Translation: CAISESDRGSQTQYF.

This clone appeared a few times. CDR3 residues: CASSSRLDSYNEQFF. CDR3 sequence (DNA): TGTGCCAGCAGCTCCCGACTGGACTCCTACAATGAGCAGTTCTTC. The chain has TRBV9 and TRBJ2-1; D unclear. Germline-derived CDR1 and CDR2 are SGDLS and YYNGEE. CDR3 length equals 15 residues. V dropped 4 bases and J dropped 0 bases, with 11 bases sitting between them. The full variable domain, its missing parts supplied by reference TRBV9 and TRBJ2-1, is DSGVTQTPKHLITATGQRVTLRCSPRSGDLSVYWYQQSLDQGLQFLIQYYNGEERAKGNILERFSAQQFPDLHSELNLSSLELGDSALYFCASSSRLDSYNEQFFGPGTRLTVL.

The chain recombines TRBV9 with TRBJ2-1, with TRBD2 matching 13 bases. The junction had 11 bases not matched to a gene; V was cut back by 0 bases and J by 8 bases. The CDR3 length is 18 residues. Germline values: CDR1 SGDLS, CDR2 YYNGEE. Written as DNA, the CDR3 is TGTGCCAGCAGCGTAGCCCCCCCGACTAGCGGGGGGATCGATGAGCAGTTCTTC. Encoded protein: CASSVAPPTSGGIDEQFF.

This clone was seen just once. The chain joins TRBV7-2 to TRBJ2-7; D might be TRBD2 (5 bases). This CDR3 has 15 residues. V dropped 1 base and J dropped 2 bases, with 12 bases sitting between them. The germline gives CDR1 SGHTA, CDR2 FQGNSA. CDR3 coding DNA: TGTGCCAGCAGCTTAGAAAATCTAGCTGCCTACGAGCAGTACTTC. This sequence encodes CASSLENLAAYEQYF.

The chain links TRBV18 to TRBJ2-1; 7 nucleotides align to TRBD1. V was clipped by 2 bases and J by 6 bases; unmatched bases: 10. The CDR3 contains 16 residues. Germline values: CDR1 KGHSH, CDR2 LQKENI. The DNA of the CDR3 is TGTGCCAGCTCACCAAGAGACAGGGTAGTAGTCAATGAGCAGTTCTTC. Protein: CASSPRDRVVVNEQFF.

The genes are TRBV14 and TRBJ1-5; 8 bases agree with TRBD1. Looked up from germline, CDR1 is SGHDN and CDR2 is FVKESK. The length of the CDR3 is 15 residues. J was trimmed by 7 bases and V by 4 bases; bases with no gene match: 9. In nucleotides, the CDR3 is TGTGCCAGCAGCCCTGAGGACAGGGCGCACCAGCCCCAGCATTTT. Amino acids: CASSPEDRAHQPQHF.